This TCR beta chain came from a study of T cells after yellow fever vaccination (dated by TCRdb to the late 2010s). Notes on the research overall: Libraries from fractions with low cell numbers were prepared with the SMART-Seq v4 Ultra Low Input RNA kit. Blood was drawn at multiple timepoints before and after primary and secondary immunization, with bulk PBMC replicates and cell subsets isolated. The cohort comprised two healthy male donors, one aged 18 to 29 and one aged 30 to 40 years. To track T-cell clones before and after primary and booster YFV17D yellow fever vaccination, bulk TCR alpha and beta repertoires were sequenced longitudinally.

To note about this clonotype: What antigen it recognizes has not been identified. One base away there is no much larger clone; base qualities are not given.

Sequencing used an Illumina NovaSeq 6000. TCR cDNA was synthesized by 5'RACE template switching, through which a universal primer site and unique molecular identifiers were introduced. cDNA synthesis was primed from both the TCR alpha and TCR beta constant segments. Library amplification involved two PCR steps, and the second step added sample barcodes and sequencing adapters. Sequencing of libraries was done on Illumina HiSeq 2500 (2x100 bp) or NovaSeq (2x150 bp). The authors processed their data as follows. MIGEC handled demultiplexing of reads and collapsing into UMI consensus sequences, while MiXCR performed V(D)J alignment. Using edgeR on replicate PBMC samples, clonotypes were called vaccine-responding if FDR was below 0.01 and the log2 fold change was above 5 up to day 15. Bulk clonotypes were assigned CD4 or CD8 identity according to which sequenced CD4 or CD8 repertoire held them at higher abundance. In TCRdb, the public reads were trimmed at Q25 with fastp and aligned with MiXCR, with productive beta chains retained. Duplicate CDR3 protein sequences are folded into a single record with the most common DNA and genes. The authors' filters were not applied to this entry. Here the sample has 170,000 or so distinct CDR3 sequences; around 9% occur a single time. Approximately 39% of the sample is in the top ten clones.

This specimen's treatment or condition label, per the study, means: live attenuated yellow fever vaccine strain. PBMCs were isolated from peripheral blood using a standard Ficoll-Paque protocol. Dynabeads CD4 and CD8 positive selection kits were used to isolate the CD4 and CD8 T-cell fractions. TriZol was used to extract RNA from bulk PBMCs, CD4 and CD8 fractions, and dextramer-positive and dextramer-negative fractions. Paper-wide results and their limitations: Only a couple of donors were included in the study, so the extent to which the findings can be generalized is limited. Most clones expanded after primary vaccination were re-detected after the booster (about 96% of CD4 and approximately 89% of CD8), suggesting broad memory maintenance. A small fraction of clonotypes showed up in both the CD4 and CD8 compartments, probably as a result of convergent recombination. Compared with the primary T-cell response, the secondary T-cell response was weaker but faster, peaking on day 5 rather than day 15. FACS-sorted repertoires could contain abundant contaminating clonotypes from the bulk population, so computational filtering was required.

Trimming leaves V shorter by 0 bases and J shorter by 4 bases, with the junction holding 10 bases beyond the gene matches. Sequences SGHKS (CDR1) and YYEKEE (CDR2) are obtained from the germline V gene (reference sequence). The cysteine opens and the phenylalanine closes a CDR3 of 16 amino acids. Only the CDR3 portion is preserved as DNA: 48 bases, with reading frame beginning at the first base. The source material was CD8+ T cells sorted from PBMCs, sampled 45 days after the yellow fever booster vaccination. This clonotype originated in a man in his late teens or twenties who received the YFV17D yellow fever vaccine. The V and J genes are TRBV5-5 and TRBJ2-7, with TRBD2 identical over 7 junction bases. The CDR3 is CASSLDLASGGYEQYF. The DNA sequence is as follows: TGTGCCAGCAGCTTGGACTTAGCATCCGGGGGGTACGAGCAGTACTTC.